The sequence of this T cell receptor (beta chain) was determined in a study of blood T cell repertoires in COVID-19. Overall study context: Samples taken during acute and convalescent COVID-19 were collected in the United States, Italy and Spain. T cells, B-cell-depleted T cells, or PBMCs provided the cDNA or gDNA that served as material.

CDR3 size: 13 residues. Germline V CDR1 and CDR2: SNHLY, FYNNEI. Trimming took 5 bases from V and 0 from J, leaving 5 bases between them. Per the authors' pipeline: Quantification of nucleated cells was approximated via reference gene primer amplification. Produced via immunoSEQ multiplex PCR; TCRdb's table is partial and in-frame only. That table supplies the V and J calls and clone size; D and trimming were determined from the DNA. Found here are over 120,000 clones, approximately 80% of them singletons; the top ten hold 3.5% to 5.5%. The J gene is TRBJ2-4, the V gene TRBV2, with D possibly matching TRBD2 (5 bases). This receptor was obtained from a woman aged 80 or over with active or convalescent COVID-19. The sample taken for sequencing was peripheral blood. In DNA form, the CDR3 reads TGTGCCAGCAGTCTAGCAGCCAAAAACATTCAGTACTTC. This sequence encodes CASSLAAKNIQYF.